What follows is one T cell receptor beta chain and its context. Its antigen is still unknown. Base qualities are not provided; no much larger clone lies one nucleotide away. This entry comes from a study of molecular identifiers for immune sequencing clone quantification (dated by TCRdb to about 2018). Regarding the research as a whole: For a replicate experiment, RNA from about 21,000 or 97,000 naive CD8 T cells was divided into five aliquots, of which four were sequenced. The study was a methods study using CD8 T cells to benchmark molecular-identifier clustering-based TCR repertoire sequencing (MIDCIRS) and TCR RNA copy counting.

What the research found in general, with its limitations: The naive libraries included spiked-in Jurkat TCR RNA (10 copies' worth), and this Jurkat TCR RNA is not part of the donor repertoire. Spiked-in Jurkat TCR RNA equivalent to a single cell was reported to be detectable even among 980,000 or so naive CD8 T cells. Highly expanded clone sizes could be underestimated because identical TCR molecules may share a barcode. Without barcode sub-clustering, chimeric consensus sequences inflated TCR diversity; chimeras reached as high as 47%. Modeling indicated approximately 3 TCR RNA copies recovered per cell, compared with roughly 9.7 by digital PCR, which implies a capture efficiency of about 31%. In CMV-specific effector cells, clones with more than 20 RNA copies accounted for over 97% of molecules, whereas in naive cells such clones accounted for under 1%.

Naive CD8 T cell libraries were made from 20,000 to 1,000,000 sorted cells using 10%, 30% or 50% of purified RNA. Naive CD8 T cells, defined as CD8+CD4-CCR7+CD45RA+, were FACS-sorted into RLT Plus buffer on a BD FACSAria II. Roughly 10 TCR copies' worth of Jurkat RNA were spiked into roughly 18,000-1,000,000 naive CD8 T cell samples to test detection sensitivity. CD8 T cells were enriched with RosetteSep CD8+ T Cell Enrichment Cocktail and Ficoll-Paque, followed by ACK red cell lysis. Library preparation used PCR. Instrument used: Illumina HiSeq 4000. Bulk TCR libraries were made following a previously described method, with the TCR primers given in Table S5. Purification of total RNA was performed with the Qiagen AllPrep DNA/RNA kit. Before analysis, reads from multiple sequencing runs of one library were combined. In the original analysis: Only reads with exact TCR constant sequence were kept, trimmed to 150 nt, and grouped by their 12-nt molecular barcodes. Within each barcode group, reads were sub-clustered at a 15% Levenshtein threshold, and quality-weighted consensus sequences were built per RNA molecule. Non-functional sequences were filtered out, along with any lower-count sequence sitting one edit away from another sequence. On the basis of fitting two negative binomial distributions, barcode sub-clusters with fewer than 20% of the maximum read count were discarded. Using fastp at Q25 and MiXCR, TCRdb reprocessed the public reads and kept productive beta chains. All rows with the same CDR3 protein become a single entry with the most common DNA and genes. The V and J calls and clone size come from TCRdb's table, not from the authors' own analysis. This sample lists over 600,000 distinct CDR3 sequences; approximately 20% were detected once. The ten largest clonotypes hold around 0.86% of the sample.

The V end loses 0 bases and the J end loses 4 bases, and a stretch of 11 bases separates them. The CDR3 contains 15 residues, cysteine and phenylalanine counted. Of the read, only the CDR3 DNA is kept; its 45 bases are in frame from base 1. The V and J segments used are TRBV12-3 or TRBV12-4 and TRBJ2-3; there is no confident call for the D gene. The sequencing input was naive CD8+ T cells from blood, with Jurkat cell RNA spiked in. Read against the paper, the sample's cell subset or site label means: FACS-sorted CD8+CD4-CCR7+CD45RA+ naive T cells. This TCR was sampled from a human donor in good health. Some libraries in this study had Jurkat cell RNA spiked in. This receptor has the CDR3 CASSLAATLPDTQYF. The bases read TGTGCCAGCAGTTTAGCGGCCACCTTGCCAGATACGCAGTATTTT.